A selection of T cell receptor beta chains follows, all from one sample in a study of blood T cell repertoires in COVID-19. Only in-frame clones appear in the TCRdb table, and some are missing; sequencing was by immunoSEQ multiplex PCR. The sample lists 150,000 or so clones, about 82% occurring once. Sequencing was done on a sample of peripheral blood. Receptors were obtained from a woman of 80 years or more with active or convalescent COVID-19. Both conserved end residues are part of each CDR3. D genes are given only for firm matches.

>-|TRBV5-1|TRBJ1-2
TGCGCCAGCAGCCTCGACAGCCTCGTGGGCTATGGCTACACCTTC
CASSLDSLVGYGYTF
>-|TRBV2|TRBJ2-7
TGTGCCAGCAGTGAACTAGCTGGAGGGCACGAGCAGTACTTC
CASSELAGGHEQYF
>TRBD1|TRBV25-1|TRBJ2-1
TGTGCCAGCAGTGACATACAGGGGAGACGTGGCAATGAGCAGTTCTTC
CASSDIQGRRGNEQFF
>-|TRBV27|TRBJ1-2
TGTGCCAGCAGCCAATCGGGACTTTTACTCTACGGCTACACCTTC
CASSQSGLLLYGYTF
>-|TRBV19|TRBJ1-5
TGTGCCAGTAGTATAACAGGGTATAGCAATCAGCCCCAGCATTTT
CASSITGYSNQPQHF
>-|TRBV4-3|TRBJ2-1
TGCGCCAGCAGCCAAGATCGGTCCTACAATGAGCAGTTCTTC
CASSQDRSYNEQFF
>-|TRBV2|TRBJ2-5
TGTGCCAGCAGTACCTGGGGGCTAGAGACCCAGTACTTC
CASSTWGLETQYF
>-|TRBV27|TRBJ1-2
TGTGCCAGCAGTTTATCGACCGGGGATGGCTACACCTTC
CASSLSTGDGYTF
>TRBD2|TRBV15|TRBJ2-1
TGTGCCACCAGCTTTGGACTAGCGGGGGCTTCATCCTACAATGAGCAGTTCTTC
CATSFGLAGASSYNEQFF
>-|TRBV2|TRBJ2-5
TGTGCCAGCACCGAGGGCCCGATGACTCAAGAGACCCAGTACTTC
CASTEGPMTQETQYF